This T cell receptor beta chain emerged from a study of OX40 agonist ivuxolimab in advanced cancers. Data came from immunoSEQ multiplex PCR; TCRdb stores just in-frame clones and leaves some out. This sample has about 80,000 clones; approximately 93% occur once, and the top ten carry 11%. With V trimmed by 0 bases and J by 8 bases, 6 bases remained unmatched. Germline V lookup: CDR1 LNHDA, CDR2 SQIVND (reference sequence). CDR3 length: 15 residues. V gene TRBV19 combines with J gene TRBJ2-1; 8 bases agree with TRBD1. This sequence originates from an adult with an advanced solid tumor such as melanoma, head and neck, liver or kidney cancer. The source was CD4+ or CD8+ T cells sorted from blood, collected in a trial of the OX40 agonist ivuxolimab. The CDR3 DNA sequence: TGTGCCAGTAGTATAGAAGACAGGGGTAACGATGAGCAGTTCTTC. It translates to CASSIEDRGNDEQFF. The full variable domain, with the rest looked up from reference TRBV19 and TRBJ2-1, is DGGITQSPKYLFRKEGQNVTLSCEQNLNHDAMYWYRQDPGQGLRLIYYSQIVNDFQKGDIAEGYSVSREKKESFPLTVTSAQKNPTAFYLCASSIEDRGNDEQFFGPGTRLTVL.